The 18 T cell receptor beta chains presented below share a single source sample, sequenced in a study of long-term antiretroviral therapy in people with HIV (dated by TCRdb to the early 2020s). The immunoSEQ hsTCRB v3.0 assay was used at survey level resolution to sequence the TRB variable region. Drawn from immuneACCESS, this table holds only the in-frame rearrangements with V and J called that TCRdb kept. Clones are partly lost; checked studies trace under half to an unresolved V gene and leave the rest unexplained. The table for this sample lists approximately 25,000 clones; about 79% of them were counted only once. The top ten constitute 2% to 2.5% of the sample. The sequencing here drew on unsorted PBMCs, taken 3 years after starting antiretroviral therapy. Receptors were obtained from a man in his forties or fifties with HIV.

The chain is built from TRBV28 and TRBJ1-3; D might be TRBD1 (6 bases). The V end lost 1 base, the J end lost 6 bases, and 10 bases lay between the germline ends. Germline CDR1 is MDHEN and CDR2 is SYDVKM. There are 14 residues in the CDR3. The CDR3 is CASSLLGQQNTIYF. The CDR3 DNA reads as TGTGCCAGCAGTTTATTAGGACAGCAAAACACCATATATTTT.

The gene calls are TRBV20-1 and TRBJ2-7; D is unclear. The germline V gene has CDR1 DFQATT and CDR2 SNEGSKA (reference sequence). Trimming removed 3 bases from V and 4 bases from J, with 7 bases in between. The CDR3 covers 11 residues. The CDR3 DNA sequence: TGCAGTGCTAGTATCGGGTACGAGCAGTACTTC. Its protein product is CSASIGYEQYF.

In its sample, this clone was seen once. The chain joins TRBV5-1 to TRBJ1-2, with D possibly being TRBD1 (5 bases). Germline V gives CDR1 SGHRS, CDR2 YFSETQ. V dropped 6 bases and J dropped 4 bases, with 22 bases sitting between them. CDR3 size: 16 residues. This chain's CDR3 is CASTPSGGGISYGYTF. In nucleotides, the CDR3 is TGCGCCAGCACTCCCTCCGGGGGGGGTATTAGCTATGGCTACACCTTC.

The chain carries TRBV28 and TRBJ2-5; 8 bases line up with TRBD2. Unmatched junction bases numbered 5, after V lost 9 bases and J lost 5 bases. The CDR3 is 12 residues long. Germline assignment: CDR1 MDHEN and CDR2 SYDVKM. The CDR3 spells CASSSGGETQYF. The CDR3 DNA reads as TGTGCCAGTTCCTCGGGGGGGGAGACCCAGTACTTC.

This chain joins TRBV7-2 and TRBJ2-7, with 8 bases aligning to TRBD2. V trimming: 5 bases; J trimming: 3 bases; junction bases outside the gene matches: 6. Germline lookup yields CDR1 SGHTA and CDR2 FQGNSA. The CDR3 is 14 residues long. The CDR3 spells CASSLTSGDYEQYF. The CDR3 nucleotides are TGTGCCAGCAGCCTCACTAGCGGAGACTACGAGCAGTACTTC.

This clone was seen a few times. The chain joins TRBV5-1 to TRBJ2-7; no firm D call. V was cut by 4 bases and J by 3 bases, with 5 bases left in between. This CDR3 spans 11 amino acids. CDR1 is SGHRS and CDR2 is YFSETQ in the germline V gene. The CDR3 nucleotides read TGCGCCAGCAGCAACAGCTACGAGCAGTACTTC. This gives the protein CASSNSYEQYF. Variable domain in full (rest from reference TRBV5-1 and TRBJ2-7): KAGVTQTPRYLIKTRGQQVTLSCSPISGHRSVSWYQQTPGQGLQFLFEYFSETQRNKGNFPGRFSGRQFSNSRSEMNVSTLELGDSALYLCASSNSYEQYFGPGTRLTVT.

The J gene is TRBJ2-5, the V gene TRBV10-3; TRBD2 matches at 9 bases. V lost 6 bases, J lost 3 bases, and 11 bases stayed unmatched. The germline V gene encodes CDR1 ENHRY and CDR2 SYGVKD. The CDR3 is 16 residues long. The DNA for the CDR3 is TGTGCCATCAGCTTCAGAGAATCTAGCGGGAAAGAGACCCAGTACTTC. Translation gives CAISFRESSGKETQYF.

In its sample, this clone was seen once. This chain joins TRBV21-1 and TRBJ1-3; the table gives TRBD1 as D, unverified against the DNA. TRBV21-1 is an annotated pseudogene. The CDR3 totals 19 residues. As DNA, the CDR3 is TGTGCCAGCACCCAAAGAGACAGGGCGAGGGGAAGCTCTGGAAACACCATATATTTT. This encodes CASTQRDRARGSSGNTIYF.

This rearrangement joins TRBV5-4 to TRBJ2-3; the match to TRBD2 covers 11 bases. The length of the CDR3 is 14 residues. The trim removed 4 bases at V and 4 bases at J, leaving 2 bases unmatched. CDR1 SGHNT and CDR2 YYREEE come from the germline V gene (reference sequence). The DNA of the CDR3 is TGTGCCAGCAGCGATAGCGGGGGGGCAGATACGCAGTATTTT. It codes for CASSDSGGADTQYF.

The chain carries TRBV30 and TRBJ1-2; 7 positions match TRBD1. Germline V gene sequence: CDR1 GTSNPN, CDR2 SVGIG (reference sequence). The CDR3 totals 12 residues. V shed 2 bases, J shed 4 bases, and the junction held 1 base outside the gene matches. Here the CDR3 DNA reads TGTGCCTGGAGTTCAGGGGGCTATGGCTACACCTTC. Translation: CAWSSGGYGYTF.

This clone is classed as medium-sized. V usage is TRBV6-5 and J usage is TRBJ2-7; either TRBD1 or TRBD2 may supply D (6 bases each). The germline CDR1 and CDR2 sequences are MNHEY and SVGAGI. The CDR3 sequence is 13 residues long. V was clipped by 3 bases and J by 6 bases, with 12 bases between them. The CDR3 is CASSYSGAAEQYF. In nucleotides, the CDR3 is TGTGCCAGCAGTTATTCGGGGGCCGCCGAGCAGTACTTC.

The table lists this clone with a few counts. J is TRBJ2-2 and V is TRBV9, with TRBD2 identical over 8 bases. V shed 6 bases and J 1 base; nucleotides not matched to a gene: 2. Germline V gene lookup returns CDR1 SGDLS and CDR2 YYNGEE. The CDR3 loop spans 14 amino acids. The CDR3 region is CASNAGGNTGELFF. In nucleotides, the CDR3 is TGTGCCAGCAATGCGGGGGGGAACACCGGGGAGCTGTTTTTT.

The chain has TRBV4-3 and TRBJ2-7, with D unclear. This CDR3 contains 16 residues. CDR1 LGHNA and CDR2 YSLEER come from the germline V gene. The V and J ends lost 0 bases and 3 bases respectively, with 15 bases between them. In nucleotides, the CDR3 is TGCGCCAGCAGCCAAGATCGTGACTCTTACGGCTACGAGCAGTACTTC. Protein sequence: CASSQDRDSYGYEQYF.

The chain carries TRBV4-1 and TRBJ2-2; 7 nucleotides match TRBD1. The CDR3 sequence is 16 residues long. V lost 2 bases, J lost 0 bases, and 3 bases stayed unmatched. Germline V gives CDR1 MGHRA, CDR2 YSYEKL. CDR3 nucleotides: TGCGCCAGCAGCCAACGGGGACAGACGAACACCGGGGAGCTGTTTTTT. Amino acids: CASSQRGQTNTGELFF.

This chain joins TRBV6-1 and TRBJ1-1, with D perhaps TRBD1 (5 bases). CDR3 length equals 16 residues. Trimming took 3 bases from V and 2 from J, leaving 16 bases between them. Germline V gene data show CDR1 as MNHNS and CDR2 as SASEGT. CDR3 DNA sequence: TGTGCCAGCAGTGAGACGCTAACAGGAGCTAACACTGAAGCTTTCTTT. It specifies CASSETLTGANTEAFF.

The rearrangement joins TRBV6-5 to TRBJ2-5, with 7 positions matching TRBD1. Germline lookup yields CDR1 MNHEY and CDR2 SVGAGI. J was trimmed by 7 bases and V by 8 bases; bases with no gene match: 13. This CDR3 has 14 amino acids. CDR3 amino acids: CASGRDRSWVTQYF. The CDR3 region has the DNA TGTGCCAGCGGACGGGACAGATCTTGGGTGACCCAGTACTTC.

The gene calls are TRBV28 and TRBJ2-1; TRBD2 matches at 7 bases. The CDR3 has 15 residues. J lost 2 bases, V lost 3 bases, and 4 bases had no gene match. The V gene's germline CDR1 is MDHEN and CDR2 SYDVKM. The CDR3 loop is CASSFFGGTYNEQFF. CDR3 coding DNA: TGTGCCAGCAGTTTCTTCGGGGGGACCTACAATGAGCAGTTCTTC.

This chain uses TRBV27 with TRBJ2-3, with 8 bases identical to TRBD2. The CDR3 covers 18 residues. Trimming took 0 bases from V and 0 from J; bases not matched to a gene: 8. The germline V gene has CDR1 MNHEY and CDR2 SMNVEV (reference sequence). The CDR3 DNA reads TGTGCCAGCAGTTTATCGGGGACTAGAAAGATTAGCACAGATACGCAGTATTTT. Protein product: CASSLSGTRKISTDTQYF.